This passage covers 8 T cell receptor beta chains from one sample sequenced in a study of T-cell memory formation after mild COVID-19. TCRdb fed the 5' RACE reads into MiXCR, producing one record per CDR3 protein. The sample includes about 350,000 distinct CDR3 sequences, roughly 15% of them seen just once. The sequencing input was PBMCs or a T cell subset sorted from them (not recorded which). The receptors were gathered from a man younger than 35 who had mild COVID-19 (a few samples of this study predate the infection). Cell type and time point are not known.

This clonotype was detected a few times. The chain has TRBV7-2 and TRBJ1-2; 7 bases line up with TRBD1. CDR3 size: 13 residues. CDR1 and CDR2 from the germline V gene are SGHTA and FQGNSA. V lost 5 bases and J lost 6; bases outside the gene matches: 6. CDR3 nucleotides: TGTGCCAGCAGCCAAGCGACAGGGAATGGCTACACCTTC. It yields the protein CASSQATGNGYTF.

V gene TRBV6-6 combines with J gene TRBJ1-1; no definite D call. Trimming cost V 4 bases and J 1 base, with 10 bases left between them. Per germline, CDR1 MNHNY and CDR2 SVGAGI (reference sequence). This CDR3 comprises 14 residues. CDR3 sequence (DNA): TGTGCCAGCAGTTCGATTCCGACGAACACTGAAGCTTTCTTT. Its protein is CASSSIPTNTEAFF.

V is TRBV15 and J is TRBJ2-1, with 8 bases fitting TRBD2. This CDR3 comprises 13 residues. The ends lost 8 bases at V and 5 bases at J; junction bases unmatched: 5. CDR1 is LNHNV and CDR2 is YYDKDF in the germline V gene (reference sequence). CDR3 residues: CATGETSDNEQFF. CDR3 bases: TGTGCCACCGGGGAGACTAGCGACAATGAGCAGTTCTTC.

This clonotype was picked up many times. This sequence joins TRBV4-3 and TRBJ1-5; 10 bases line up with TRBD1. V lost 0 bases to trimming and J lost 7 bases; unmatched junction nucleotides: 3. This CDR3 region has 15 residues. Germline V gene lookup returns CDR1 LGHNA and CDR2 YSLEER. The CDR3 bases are TGCGCCAGCAGCCAAGACTGGACAGGGGGGCAGCCCCAGCATTTT. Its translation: CASSQDWTGGQPQHF.

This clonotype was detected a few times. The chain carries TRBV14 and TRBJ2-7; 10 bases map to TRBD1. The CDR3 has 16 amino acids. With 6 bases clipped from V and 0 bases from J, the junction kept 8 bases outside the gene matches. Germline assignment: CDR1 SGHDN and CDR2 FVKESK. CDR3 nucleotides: TGTGCCAGCAGTTCCGGGACAGGGGAAAGCTCCTACGAGCAGTACGTC. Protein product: CASSSGTGESSYEQYV.

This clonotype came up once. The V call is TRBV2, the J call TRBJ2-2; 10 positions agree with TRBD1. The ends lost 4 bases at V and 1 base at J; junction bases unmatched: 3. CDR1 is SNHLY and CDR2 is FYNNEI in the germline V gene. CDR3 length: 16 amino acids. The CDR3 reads CASSGRDRGNTGELFF. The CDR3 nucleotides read TGTGCCAGCAGTGGCCGGGACAGGGGGAACACCGGGGAGCTGTTTTTT.

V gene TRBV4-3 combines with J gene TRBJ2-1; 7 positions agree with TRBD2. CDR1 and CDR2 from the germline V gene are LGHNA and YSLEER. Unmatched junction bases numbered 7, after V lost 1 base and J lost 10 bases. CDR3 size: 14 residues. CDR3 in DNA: TGCGCCAGCAGCCAAGCCGGCGGGGGACCCGAGCAGTTCTTC. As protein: CASSQAGGGPEQFF.

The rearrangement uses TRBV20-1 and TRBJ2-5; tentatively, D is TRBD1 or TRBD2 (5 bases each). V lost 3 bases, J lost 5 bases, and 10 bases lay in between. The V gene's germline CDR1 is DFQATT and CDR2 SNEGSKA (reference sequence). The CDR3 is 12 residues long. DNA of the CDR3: TGCAGTGCTAGCACGGGGCCGGAGACCCAGTACTTC. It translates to CSASTGPETQYF.